This T cell receptor beta chain derives from a study of shared clonotypes between healthy human individuals. At the level of the study: With ages of 18 to 49, the donors were two women and a few men.

Germline values: CDR1 LNHDA, CDR2 SQIVND (reference sequence). Germline trimming cut 3 bases from V and 4 bases from J; bases unmatched to any gene: 2. CDR3 length: 13 amino acids. The unsorted samples took approximately 98 million PBMCs to get genomic DNA. At the deep level, the assay was run. Original processing notes: In the immunoSEQ data, sequences were junction-only and lacked quality scores, so filtering differed. The assay was immunoSEQ multiplex PCR, and TCRdb's table has in-frame clones only and misses some. V and J calls and clone size follow that table, whereas D and trimming were derived from the DNA. The profile shows about 510,000 clones, more than 65% of them singletons. A note on this clone: Other nucleotide sequences from this sample produce the same CDR3.

This chain links TRBV19 with TRBJ2-7; 8 bases fit TRBD1. The clonotype was recovered from a woman aged 40 to 55 in good health. Some clones in this sample may be carry-over from other donors' samples. Sequencing was done on a sample of PBMCs. CDR3 loop: CASSIGQGYEQYF. The CDR3 DNA is TGTGCCAGTAGTATTGGACAGGGTTACGAGCAGTACTTC.